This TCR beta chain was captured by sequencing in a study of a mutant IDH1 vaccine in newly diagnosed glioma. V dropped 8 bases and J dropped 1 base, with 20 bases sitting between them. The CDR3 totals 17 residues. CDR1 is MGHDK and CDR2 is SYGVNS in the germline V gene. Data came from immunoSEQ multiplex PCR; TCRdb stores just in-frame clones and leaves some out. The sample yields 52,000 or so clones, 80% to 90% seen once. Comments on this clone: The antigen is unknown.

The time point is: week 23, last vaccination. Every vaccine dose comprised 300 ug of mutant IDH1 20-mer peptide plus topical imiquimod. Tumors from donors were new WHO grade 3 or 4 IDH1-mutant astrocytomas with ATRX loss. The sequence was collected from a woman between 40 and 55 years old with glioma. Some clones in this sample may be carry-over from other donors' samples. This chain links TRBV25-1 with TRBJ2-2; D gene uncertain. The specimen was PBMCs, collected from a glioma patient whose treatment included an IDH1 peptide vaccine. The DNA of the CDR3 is TGTGCCAGCTCCACGACGGTAGGGCGTTTGAACACCGGGGAGCTGTTTTTT. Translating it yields CASSTTVGRLNTGELFF.